Listed below are T cell receptor beta chains from one sample, sequenced in a study of blood T cell repertoires in COVID-19. Profiled with immunoSEQ multiplex PCR; TCRdb holds only in-frame clones, not every one. The sample carries around 180,000 clones, about 82% recorded once. The specimen sequenced was PBMCs or T cells enriched from blood (not recorded which). The source of these receptors is a woman under 40 who had recovered from COVID-19. The CDR3 runs from the conserved cysteine through the conserved F or W. Fields, in order: V gene, J gene, D gene, CDR3 protein. A D gene is named only where the DNA matches it firmly.

TRBV25-1	TRBJ1-1	-	CASSELLGRDTEAFF
TRBV6-1	TRBJ2-5	TRBD1	CASSERVERGLQETQYF
TRBV11-3	TRBJ2-7	-	CASSLGVIYEQYF
TRBV20-1	TRBJ1-1	-	CSASTGYTEAFF
TRBV27	TRBJ2-1	TRBD2	CASSLGLAVMADEQFF
TRBV20-1	TRBJ1-6	TRBD1	CSATGTGPLHF
TRBV6-5	TRBJ2-3	TRBD2	CASTDLAGGTDTQYF
TRBV2	TRBJ1-2	-	CASSDPGGDPNYGYTF
TRBV30	TRBJ2-7	TRBD2	CAWSVPGGRARGYEQYF
TRBV4-1	TRBJ1-2	-	CASSQESYYGYTF
TRBV19	TRBJ1-2	-	CASNTPDFYGYTF
TRBV6-5	TRBJ1-1	-	CASMWQTNTEAFF
TRBV18	TRBJ2-7	TRBD2	CASSPASGSYEQYF
TRBV9	TRBJ2-2	-	CASSVGAALNTGELFF
TRBV27	TRBJ2-1	TRBD2	CASKGLAGYNEQFF
TRBV7-3	TRBJ2-7	-	CASSLTRGGRREEYSSTYEQYF
TRBV15	TRBJ1-5	-	CATSRVDTRLDQPQHF
TRBV13	TRBJ2-3	TRBD2	CASSLSGGPSTDTQYF
TRBV5-4	TRBJ1-2	TRBD1	CASSLLGQGRYGYTF
TRBV3-1/TRBV3-2	TRBJ1-5	-	CASSPGRGPQHF
TRBV2	TRBJ2-7	-	CASSGRLIAEQYF
TRBV14	TRBJ1-2	TRBD1	CASSQGLTTGASWTYGYTF
TRBV9	TRBJ2-1	TRBD2	CASSVAGAGGYHEQFF
TRBV28	TRBJ2-7	-	CASTQSRDFSSYEQYF
TRBV4-1	TRBJ2-2	TRBD1	CASSLQPGGVTGELFF
TRBV7-3	TRBJ2-5	-	CASSLSRGVGETQYF
TRBV11-2	TRBJ2-1	-	CASSPGGTFNEQFF
TRBV19	TRBJ1-1	-	CASSIAVRSLTEAFF
TRBV5-1	TRBJ1-5	-	CASSLDYLNQPQHF
TRBV2	TRBJ2-1	TRBD2	CASSRGTSNEQFF
TRBV6-5	TRBJ2-7	TRBD1	CASSPGTGPSYEQYF